This T cell receptor beta chain was profiled in a study of identical twins. Overall study results and limits: Compared with unrelated sharing, twin-shared out-of-frame alpha sequences had more low-probability sequences.

TCRdb recomputed calls from the 5' RACE reads with MiXCR, one row per CDR3 protein. Among hundreds of thousands of distinct CDR3 sequences listed, 10% to 15% were seen once. Trimming took off 1 base at V and 2 bases at J, with 19 bases between the two ends. The germline CDR1 and CDR2 sequences are SGHAT and FQNNGV. The CDR3 extends over 18 amino acids. This clonotype was observed a handful of times. Its antigen is currently unknown. These sequences were also reported in another study, on yellow fever vaccine responses in identical twins.

V gene TRBV11-2 combines with J gene TRBJ2-3; a possible D gene is TRBD2 (5 bases). Sequencing was done on a sample of PBMCs. This receptor was identified in a woman aged 18 to 35 in good health. CDR3 sequence: CASSLVGVGGSLTDTQYF. The CDR3 DNA is TGTGCCAGCAGCTTAGTCGGGGTGGGTGGATCCCTCACAGATACGCAGTATTTT.